This is a list of T cell receptor beta chains from one sample in a study of cytomegalovirus exposure and HLA in healthy donors. Clones were read by immunoSEQ multiplex PCR, and TCRdb kept only the in-frame ones, dropping some. The table records some 120,000 clones, about 90% of them present only once. Sequenced: PBMCs. The receptors come from a man aged 25-45 years in good health and CMV-seronegative. CDR3s include the opening cysteine and the closing phenylalanine or tryptophan.

J	V	CDR3
TRBJ2-5	TRBV5-1	CASSRDTETQYF
TRBJ2-1	TRBV6-5	CASSSRLAGSYNEQFF
TRBJ2-4	TRBV7-9	CASTFFPPDTSLAKNIQYF
TRBJ2-1	TRBV7-8	CASSSSIEQFF
TRBJ1-3	TRBV9	CASRAGQAAGNTIYF
TRBJ2-1	TRBV27	CASSLLAGVVNEQFF
TRBJ2-1	TRBV7-9	CASTSPSGVPYNEQFF
TRBJ1-1	TRBV5-1	CASSLARQLNTEAFF
TRBJ2-7	TRBV6-4	CASTPITRDEQYF
TRBJ1-2	TRBV6-5	CASSYGAGGYTF
TRBJ1-5	TRBV5-1	CASSLGGINQPQHF
TRBJ2-5	TRBV5-1	CASSLAGPWETQYF
TRBJ2-1	TRBV10-3	CATTTGTSGAVNEQFF
TRBJ1-2	TRBV5-1	CASSYGDRGYYGYTF
TRBJ1-3	TRBV9	CASKGGVSGNTIYF
TRBJ1-2	TRBV6-4	CASSDSGFGYTF
TRBJ2-2	TRBV9	CASRGQGDTGELFF
TRBJ1-1	TRBV2	CASSQNTGEEAFF
TRBJ2-5	TRBV2	CASSEEGEETQYF
TRBJ2-5	TRBV7-2	CASSSRQGRETQYF
TRBJ2-7	TRBV29-1	CSVSGTGSYEQYF
TRBJ1-2	TRBV28	CASRRPAYGYTF
TRBJ2-7	TRBV29-1	CSVQGQGAREQYF
TRBJ1-2	TRBV4-3	CASSQDGQAVDGYTF
TRBJ2-5	TRBV18	CASSPYGETQYF
TRBJ2-1	TRBV10-3	CAISLTSGRINEQFF
TRBJ1-3	TRBV11-2	CASSRGGTIYF
TRBJ2-3	TRBV4-3	CASSQWVGKLAGEGTDTQYF
TRBJ2-1	TRBV6-4	CASSDSIGLGNNEQFF
TRBJ2-5	TRBV10-3	CAISESLGGRETQYF
TRBJ2-7	TRBV6-1	CASSEAGGPYEQYF
TRBJ2-3	TRBV6-1	CASSPTRQGRDTQYF
TRBJ1-1	TRBV5-6	CASSEVTGVGAFF
TRBJ2-7	TRBV7-9	CASSISGRPYEQYF
TRBJ2-7	TRBV19	CASSGLFPYEQYF
TRBJ2-7	TRBV25-1	CASLRQGSYEQYF
TRBJ2-5	TRBV30	CAWSVGSGVQETQYF
TRBJ2-7	TRBV7-2	CASSLIPASTYEQYF
TRBJ2-3	TRBV5-1	CASSLSGRGADTQYF
TRBJ1-2	TRBV7-9	CASSLATGTYGYTF
TRBJ1-6	TRBV7-9	CASSPSRGGQGGNSPLHF
TRBJ1-4	TRBV5-1	CASRDSLGSEKLFF
TRBJ1-2	TRBV6-1	CASSERRNYGYTF
TRBJ2-4	TRBV14	CASSQGGSRNIQYF
TRBJ1-1	TRBV30	CASHSGGGLTEAFF
TRBJ2-7	TRBV19	CASSTSGVAGSSYEQYF
TRBJ2-7	TRBV4-1	CASSQGPRTSHYEQYF
TRBJ1-1	TRBV5-1	CASSFEGLGFEAFF
TRBJ2-3	TRBV7-3	CASSPTRDSDTQYF
TRBJ1-1	TRBV6-6	CATLPGTTGTYTEAFF
TRBJ2-6	TRBV5-6	CASCLGAGANVLTF
TRBJ1-2	TRBV5-6	CASSKGQGARLYGYTF
TRBJ2-7	TRBV30	CACSSRTSGISIYEQYF
TRBJ2-2	TRBV9	CASSVFSGRNTGELFF
TRBJ1-3	TRBV7-2	CASSMTGLMANTIYF
TRBJ1-1	TRBV9	CASSPDPGFEAFF
TRBJ2-3	TRBV14	CASSLLGGGPTDTQYF
TRBJ2-5	TRBV9	CASSPGNPIGETQYF
TRBJ2-2	TRBV7-9	CASSLLGAGELFF